Shown below are 12 T cell receptor beta chains from a single sample sequenced in a study of blood T cell repertoires in COVID-19. TCRdb's table, derived via immunoSEQ multiplex PCR, lists solely in-frame clones and lacks some. The data contain some 240,000 clones, about 90% of them singletons. The sequencing sample was made of peripheral blood. Source of these receptors: a woman aged 55-75 years with COVID-19, enrolled during active disease.

This chain connects TRBV6-6 to TRBJ1-1; TRBD1 matches at 8 bases. This CDR3 is 13 amino acids long. The trim removed 10 bases at V and 0 bases at J, leaving 4 bases unmatched. Per the germline V gene, CDR1 is MNHNY and CDR2 is SVGAGI (reference sequence). The CDR3 here is CAIRTGLNTEAFF. The CDR3 nucleotides read TGTGCCATCAGGACAGGGCTGAACACTGAAGCTTTCTTT.

CDR3 DNA: TGTGCCAGCAGTGAAGCCGTTTGGAGGGTGGCCACCGGGGAGCTGTTTTTT. Protein sequence: CASSEAVWRVATGELFF. This chain uses TRBV2 with TRBJ2-2, with D perhaps matching TRBD2 (6 bases). The CDR3 is made up of 17 amino acids. Germline V lookup: CDR1 SNHLY, CDR2 FYNNEI. V was clipped by 0 bases and J by 4 bases, with 15 bases between them.

This chain joins TRBV24-1 and TRBJ1-5; maybe TRBD1 (6 bases). V was cut by 2 bases and J by 2 bases, with 9 bases left in between. CDR3 length: 15 residues. Germline V lookup: CDR1 KGHDR, CDR2 SFDVKD. CDR3 sequence (DNA): TGTGCCACCAGTGATTCAGGGGCCGGCAATCAGCCCCAGCATTTT. As protein: CATSDSGAGNQPQHF.

This clone is a singleton in its sample. The gene calls are TRBV18 and TRBJ1-5; TRBD1 matches at 8 bases. From germline, CDR1 is KGHSH and CDR2 LQKENI. The junction had 8 bases not matched to a gene; V was cut back by 6 bases and J by 7 bases. The CDR3 spans 14 residues. CDR3 DNA sequence: TGTGCCAGCTCGCCTACAGGGGGGAGCCAGCCCCAGCATTTT. Protein product: CASSPTGGSQPQHF.

The rearrangement joins TRBV9 to TRBJ1-2; D uncertain. Trimming stripped 0 bases from V and 1 base from J, with 10 bases between. There are 15 residues in the CDR3. Germline CDR1 and CDR2: SGDLS and YYNGEE. CDR3 residues: CASSVGQVGNYGYTF. CDR3 nucleotide sequence: TGTGCCAGCAGCGTAGGTCAGGTCGGTAACTATGGCTACACCTTC.

The V call is TRBV5-6, the J call TRBJ1-5; 7 bases match TRBD1. Trimming cost V 0 bases and J 4 bases; bases outside gene matches: 4. The germline V gene encodes CDR1 SGHDT and CDR2 YYEEEE. CDR3 length: 15 amino acids. The CDR3 is CASSLAGTVNQPQHF. The CDR3 DNA reads as TGTGCCAGCAGCTTGGCCGGGACAGTAAATCAGCCCCAGCATTTT.

The chain employs TRBV7-2 and TRBJ1-2, with a possible D match to TRBD1 (5 bases). This CDR3 has 13 amino acids. V was cut by 2 bases and J by 2 bases, with 6 bases left in between. Germline values: CDR1 SGHTA, CDR2 FQGNSA. The CDR3: CASSLPGNYGYTF. In DNA form, the CDR3 reads TGTGCCAGCAGCTTACCAGGGAACTATGGCTACACCTTC.

This clone was recorded once. The chain uses TRBV9 and TRBJ2-1; 14 bases agree with TRBD2. V lost 0 bases and J lost 9; bases outside the gene matches: 5. CDR1 and CDR2 from the germline V gene are SGDLS and YYNGEE. CDR3 size: 16 residues. The CDR3 region is CASSVDLGTSGGEQFF. CDR3 sequence (DNA): TGTGCCAGCAGCGTAGATCTCGGGACTAGCGGGGGTGAGCAGTTCTTC. Variable domain in full (rest from reference TRBV9 and TRBJ2-1): DSGVTQTPKHLITATGQRVTLRCSPRSGDLSVYWYQQSLDQGLQFLIQYYNGEERAKGNILERFSAQQFPDLHSELNLSSLELGDSALYFCASSVDLGTSGGEQFFGPGTRLTVL.

This chain joins TRBV7-9 and TRBJ2-3; the match to TRBD1 covers 8 bases. Trimming cost V 4 bases and J 0 bases; bases outside gene matches: 3. Per germline, CDR1 SEHNR and CDR2 FQNEAQ (reference sequence). The CDR3 loop spans 15 amino acids. CDR3 sequence: CASSSTGASTDTQYF. Here the CDR3 DNA reads TGTGCCAGCAGCTCGACAGGGGCTAGCACAGATACGCAGTATTTT.

This chain links TRBV9 with TRBJ2-5, with 10 bases identical to TRBD2. V lost 0 bases, J lost 2 bases, and 4 bases stayed unmatched. The germline V gene has CDR1 SGDLS and CDR2 YYNGEE. The CDR3 runs to 16 residues. The CDR3 here is CASSVGTSGDQETQYF. CDR3 bases: TGTGCCAGCAGCGTAGGTACTAGCGGGGATCAAGAGACCCAGTACTTC.

The chain combines TRBV9 with TRBJ1-4; 7 bases align to TRBD1. With 4 bases clipped from V and 8 bases from J, the junction kept 8 bases outside the gene matches. CDR3 length equals 14 residues. Germline V CDR1 and CDR2: SGDLS, YYNGEE. The CDR3 sequence is CASSSRTGGEKLFF. CDR3 nucleotide sequence: TGTGCCAGCAGCTCAAGGACAGGCGGGGAAAAACTGTTTTTT.

The V gene is TRBV13, the J gene TRBJ2-3; 9 bases match TRBD2. The CDR3 totals 19 residues. Unmatched junction bases numbered 12, after V lost 2 bases and J lost 0 bases. Germline CDR1 PRHDT, CDR2 FYEKMQ (reference sequence). The DNA of the CDR3 is TGTGCCAGCAGCTTATATCGAGCGGGGGGATCCGGCAGCACAGATACGCAGTATTTT. Residues: CASSLYRAGGSGSTDTQYF.